A selection of T cell receptor beta chains follows, all from one sample in a study of cytomegalovirus exposure and HLA in healthy donors. Some clones are missing from TCRdb's copy, which holds only in-frame ones; the method was immunoSEQ multiplex PCR. The profile shows 150,000 to 200,000 clones, approximately 79% of them singletons. The specimen was PBMCs. All receptors come from a man aged 50-60 years in good health and CMV-seropositive. Both conserved end residues are part of each CDR3.

TRBV19	TRBJ2-6	17	CASSKAGAGSGANVLTF
TRBV5-8	TRBJ2-2	13	CASSFSGAGELFF
TRBV4-1	TRBJ2-5	16	CASRPPSGTGEQTQYF
TRBV7-9	TRBJ1-1	13	CSSSRVTNTEAFF
TRBV7-9	TRBJ2-1	16	CASSLSGLGETNEQFF
TRBV7-8	TRBJ1-6	9	CATGTPLHF
TRBV5-1	TRBJ1-1	16	CASSWAGTGNVPEAFF
TRBV9	TRBJ2-7	14	CASSLYPGSYEQYF
TRBV28	TRBJ1-1	15	CASRAPGTPNTEAFF
TRBV7-2	TRBJ2-7	16	CASSLRKGTGVYEQYF
TRBV10-3	TRBJ2-1	13	CAVNGLTYNEQFF
TRBV7-8	TRBJ2-2	15	CASSKGQGNTGELFF
TRBV5-3	TRBJ2-1	13	CAGDRGWANEQFF
TRBV4-1	TRBJ1-1	15	CASSQENSPGTEAFF
TRBV28	TRBJ1-6	19	CASMPGQGRPLYYNSPLHF
TRBV14	TRBJ1-2	13	CASSLGHTYGYTF